Below are 29 T cell receptor beta chains sequenced from a single sample in a study of T-cell reconstitution after alpha-beta-depleted transplantation in children. Unique molecular identifiers tagged the TCRbeta library. TCRdb reprocessed the PCR reads with MiXCR, giving one entry per CDR3 protein. The top ten hold less than 5% of the sample, which has about 600,000 distinct CDR3 sequences, over 9.5% seen once. Sequences were derived from PBMCs from the stem cell graft donor, sampled from the stem cell graft. The source of these receptors is a human donor who donated a stem cell graft to a child with acute myeloid leukemia.

This clonotype was observed a handful of times. The chain links TRBV5-6 to TRBJ2-3; perhaps D is TRBD1 or TRBD2 (5 bases each). CDR1 and CDR2 from the germline V gene are SGHDT and YYEEEE. The CDR3 runs 15 residues. V was trimmed by 3 bases and J by 4 bases, leaving 15 bases between them. CDR3 in amino acids: CASSSRGWLPDTQYF. Written as DNA, the CDR3 is TGTGCCAGCAGCTCGAGGGGATGGCTCCCAGATACGCAGTATTTT.

The chain recombines TRBV9 with TRBJ2-1; D gene ambiguous. Per germline, CDR1 SGDLS and CDR2 YYNGEE. The CDR3 loop spans 11 amino acids. V lost 7 bases and J lost 7, with 9 bases in between. DNA for the CDR3: TGTGCCAGCGGTAAGGCAAATGAGCAGTTCTTC. It is translated as CASGKANEQFF.

The chain has TRBV5-1 and TRBJ2-1; TRBD2 aligns across 10 bases. Trimming removed 3 bases from V and 5 bases from J; junction bases left unmatched: 5. This CDR3 is built from 15 residues. Per germline, CDR1 SGHRS and CDR2 YFSETQ. The CDR3 protein is CASSSGLATNNEQFF. CDR3 sequence (DNA): TGCGCCAGCAGCTCGGGACTAGCGACTAACAATGAGCAGTTCTTC.

In its sample, this clonotype was seen a few times. This chain uses TRBV10-3 with TRBJ1-6; possibly TRBD1 for D (6 bases). Germline CDR1 ENHRY, CDR2 SYGVKD. The CDR3 runs 13 residues. The ends were cut back, 10 bases at V and 5 bases at J, with 12 bases in the middle. CDR3 coding DNA: TGTGCCACCAGACAGGAGAATAATTCACCCCTCCACTTT. It encodes CATRQENNSPLHF.

This clonotype was seen a few times. The chain joins TRBV7-9 to TRBJ2-3, with a tentative D call TRBD1 (5 bases). Trimming shortened V by 3 bases and J by 5 bases, and 15 bases separated the two germline ends. The CDR3 totals 15 residues. Germline V gene lookup returns CDR1 SEHNR and CDR2 FQNEAQ (reference sequence). The CDR3 here is CASSFSPRDRDTQYF. For the CDR3, the DNA is TGTGCCAGCAGCTTTAGCCCCCGCGACAGAGATACGCAGTATTTT. The full variable domain, completed using reference TRBV7-9 and TRBJ2-3, is DTGVSQNPRHKITKRGQNVTFRCDPISEHNRLYWYRQTLGQGPEFLTYFQNEAQLEKSRLLSDRFSAERPKGSFSTLEIQRTEQGDSAMYLCASSFSPRDRDTQYFGPGTRLTVL.

The chain employs TRBV12-3 or TRBV12-4 and TRBJ2-5; a weak D match, TRBD1 (6 bases). Trimming pared 5 bases from V and 4 bases from J, leaving 17 bases between. The CDR3 consists of 15 residues. This chain's CDR3 is CASSPEGRGGETQYF. The CDR3 nucleotides read TGTGCCAGCAGTCCTGAAGGCAGAGGGGGAGAGACCCAGTACTTC.

This clonotype was detected a few times. V gene TRBV20-1 combines with J gene TRBJ2-5, with 10 bases aligning to TRBD2. V was pared by 3 bases and J by 9 bases, with 13 bases of the junction left unmatched. CDR1 is DFQATT, CDR2 SNEGSKA, per germline (reference sequence). The CDR3 runs 15 residues. The chain's CDR3 is CSASFLAGDPGAQYF. DNA of the CDR3: TGCAGTGCTAGTTTTCTAGCGGGGGACCCAGGGGCCCAGTACTTC.

This clonotype was detected ten times or more. The V gene is TRBV5-1, the J gene TRBJ1-1; D remains ambiguous. Trimming removed 1 base from V and 0 bases from J, with 7 bases in between. Germline V gene data show CDR1 as SGHRS and CDR2 as YFSETQ. The CDR3 contains 14 residues. The CDR3 coding sequence is TGCGCCAGCAGCTTGACCTTCCTGAACACTGAAGCTTTCTTT. Translated, it gives CASSLTFLNTEAFF.

The sample holds many counts of this clonotype. The chain links TRBV5-1 to TRBJ1-5; D gene unclear. Germline CDR1 is SGHRS and CDR2 is YFSETQ. Trimming took 0 bases from V and 5 from J, leaving 9 bases between them. This CDR3 has 14 residues. This CDR3 reads CASSLDSRDQPQHF. CDR3 bases: TGCGCCAGCAGCTTGGATTCACGGGATCAGCCCCAGCATTTT.

This clonotype has just a few counts. This chain joins TRBV11-3 and TRBJ2-3; D ambiguous. Germline CDR1 is SGHNT and CDR2 is YENEEA. V lost 4 bases and J lost 5, with 13 bases in between. The CDR3 covers 14 residues. Here the CDR3 reads CASSSPHGEDTQYF. Written as DNA, the CDR3 is TGTGCCAGCAGCTCCCCCCACGGAGAAGATACGCAGTATTTT.

In this sample, this clonotype turned up a few times. Germline and junction disagree at one end, which may indicate a read error. The rearrangement joins TRBV5-1 to TRBJ1-2, with a possible D match to TRBD1 (5 bases). The CDR3 extends over 13 amino acids. Per germline, CDR1 SGHRS and CDR2 YFSETQ. CDR3 in DNA: TGCGCCAGCAGTAGGGACCGCGGGACGGCTTCTCTCTTC. Its translation: CASSRDRGTASLF. Using reference TRBV5-1 and TRBJ1-2 for the parts outside the CDR3, the full variable domain is KAGVTQTPRYLIKTRGQQVTLSCSPISGHRSVSWYQQTPGQGLQFLFEYFSETQRNKGNFPGRFSGRQFSNSRSEMNVSTLELGDSALYLCASSRDRGTASLFGSGTRLTVV.

DNA for the CDR3: TGCAGCGTACGCGACAGGGGAAGGGACACCGGGGAGCTGTTTTTT. Its protein product is CSVRDRGRDTGELFF. This chain uses TRBV29-1 with TRBJ2-2; 8 nucleotides match TRBD1. CDR1 is SQVTM, CDR2 ANQGSEA, per germline. The CDR3 has 15 amino acids. The J segment lost 3 bases and the V segment lost 6 bases, leaving 9 bases of the junction unmatched.

Comments on this clonotype: A much bigger clone sits one base away, suggesting this may be a read error. The chain carries TRBV3-1 and TRBJ2-2; the D is unclear. The germline gives CDR1 LGHDT, CDR2 YNNKEL (reference sequence). V lost 0 bases and J 9 bases, leaving 2 bases between the germline ends. The CDR3 has 11 residues. The CDR3 spells CASSQDRELFF. DNA for the CDR3: TGTGCCAGCAGCCAAGATCGGGAGCTGTTTTTT.

In its sample, this clonotype was seen many times. The rearrangement links TRBV4-2 to TRBJ2-7; 12 bases are shared with TRBD2. Losses at the gene ends were 1 base for V and 3 bases for J; bases not matched to a gene: 4. CDR1 and CDR2 (germline): LGHNA, YNFKEQ. The CDR3 is 16 amino acids. In nucleotides, the CDR3 is TGTGCCAGCAGCCAAGCTAGCGGGAGGGCCCTCTACGAGCAGTACTTC. It translates to CASSQASGRALYEQYF.

CDR3 region: CASGGATPGYGYTF. The CDR3 DNA reads as TGTGCCAGCGGAGGAGCCACACCCGGCTATGGCTACACCTTC. The chain is built from TRBV6-1 and TRBJ1-2; no reliable D call. The V and J ends lost 8 bases and 4 bases respectively, with 17 bases between them. CDR1 is MNHNS, CDR2 SASEGT, per germline. This CDR3 region has 14 residues.

The rearrangement joins TRBV29-1 to TRBJ2-6; D is perhaps TRBD1 (5 bases). The CDR3 consists of 15 residues. Germline assignment: CDR1 SQVTM and CDR2 ANQGSEA. V lost 8 bases, J lost 2 bases, and 16 bases lay in between. The CDR3 nucleotides are TGCAGCACTGACCAGGGTGCGGCTGGGGCCAACGTCCTGACTTTC. This codes for CSTDQGAAGANVLTF.

This clonotype was recorded at least ten times. The V call is TRBV21-1, the J call TRBJ2-7; TRBD2 is the table's D call and was not checked against the DNA. TRBV21-1 is a documented pseudogene. This CDR3 spans 12 amino acids. The DNA of the CDR3 is TGTGCCGCAATAGCGGAACCCTACGAGCAGTACTTC. The encoded protein is CAAIAEPYEQYF.

The chain joins TRBV4-2 to TRBJ2-1; 9 nucleotides match TRBD2. From germline, CDR1 is LGHNA and CDR2 YNFKEQ. Trimming took 8 bases from V and 8 from J; bases not matched to a gene: 13. The CDR3 runs to 15 residues. CDR3 bases: TGTGCCAGCGCTCCCGGGGGACTAGCCTCGGATGAGCAGTTCTTC. Its translation: CASAPGGLASDEQFF.

This clonotype was detected many times. The chain joins TRBV6-4 to TRBJ2-2; D remains unclear. The CDR3 sequence is 13 residues long. CDR1 is MRHNA and CDR2 is SNTAGT in the germline V gene. Trimming stripped 5 bases from V and 6 bases from J, with 10 bases between. The CDR3 region is CASSLDLAGELFF. CDR3 DNA: TGTGCCAGCAGTCTTGATCTAGCCGGGGAGCTGTTTTTT.

The CDR3, as DNA: TGTGCCAGCAGCCCGACCAAGCGATACAATGAGCAGTTCTTC. Encoded protein: CASSPTKRYNEQFF. The chain uses TRBV12-3 or TRBV12-4 and TRBJ2-1; D unresolved. The CDR3 contains 14 residues. V lost 6 bases and J lost 4, with 13 bases in between.

The sample holds a few counts of this clonotype. V usage is TRBV11-3 and J usage is TRBJ1-3; tentative D call: TRBD1 (5 bases). Between the trimmed V and J ends, which lost 4 bases and 6 bases, there was a span of 10 bases. This CDR3 contains 13 residues. From germline, CDR1 is SGHNT and CDR2 YENEEA. The CDR3 is CASSSDRVNTIYF. The CDR3 coding sequence is TGTGCCAGCAGCTCCGACAGAGTAAACACCATATATTTT.

This clonotype was counted only a few times. The chain couples TRBV30 to TRBJ1-5, with 9 bases fitting TRBD1. The J segment lost 4 bases and the V segment lost 2 bases, leaving 3 bases of the junction unmatched. The CDR3 runs 14 residues. Germline lookup yields CDR1 GTSNPN and CDR2 SVGIG (reference sequence). The CDR3 spells CAWSRQGGNQPQHF. The CDR3 nucleotides read TGTGCCTGGAGTCGACAGGGGGGGAATCAGCCCCAGCATTTT.

In its sample, this clonotype was seen many times. The CDR3 loop reads CASSETGSGNTEAFF. Written as DNA, the CDR3 is TGTGCCAGCAGTGAGACAGGGTCGGGAAACACTGAAGCTTTCTTT. This chain connects TRBV25-1 to TRBJ1-1, with 7 bases aligning to TRBD1. The CDR3 covers 15 residues. V lost 3 bases to trimming and J lost 2 bases; unmatched junction nucleotides: 6. CDR1 is MGHDK, CDR2 SYGVNS, per germline.

This clonotype was recorded a few times. J is TRBJ1-1 and V is TRBV5-5; possible D gene TRBD1, 6 bases. CDR1 is SGHKS and CDR2 is YYEKEE in the germline V gene (reference sequence). This CDR3 is built from 17 residues. Deletions cut 4 bases from V and 0 bases from J, with 19 bases between. The CDR3 loop reads CASSPSGRGTMNTEAFF. The CDR3 nucleotides read TGTGCCAGCAGCCCCTCGGGCAGGGGCACCATGAACACTGAAGCTTTCTTT.

This clonotype was picked up many times. The J gene is TRBJ1-1, the V gene TRBV12-3 or TRBV12-4; 8 nucleotides line up with TRBD1. This CDR3 comprises 12 residues. The V gene end was trimmed by 2 bases and the J gene end by 10 bases; junction bases not matched to a gene: 3. The DNA of the CDR3 is TGTGCCAGCAGTTTACAGGGGGCTGGAGCTTTCTTT. This encodes CASSLQGAGAFF.

This chain connects TRBV20-1 to TRBJ2-7; 9 bases are shared with TRBD2. The trim removed 5 bases at V and 7 bases at J, leaving 18 bases unmatched. There are 16 residues in the CDR3. Germline V gives CDR1 DFQATT, CDR2 SNEGSKA (reference sequence). The DNA of the CDR3 is TGCAGTGCTCAGCCATCTCCGCATAGCGGGAGTGGTGAGCAGTACTTC. This gives the protein CSAQPSPHSGSGEQYF.

V and J are TRBV6-2 or TRBV6-3 and TRBJ2-1, with no clear D. The ends were cut back, 7 bases at V and 6 bases at J, with 16 bases in the middle. The germline V gene encodes CDR1 MNHEY and CDR2 SVGEGT. The CDR3 contains 14 residues. The CDR3 DNA reads as TGTGCCAGCAACAACCCGGGCGCCGGCAATGAGCAGTTCTTC. It codes for CASNNPGAGNEQFF.

This clonotype was found a few times. The chain has TRBV5-1 and TRBJ1-2; D may be TRBD1 (6 bases). The CDR3 has 16 amino acids. Germline CDR1 SGHRS, CDR2 YFSETQ. The V gene lost 3 bases and the J gene lost 3 bases, with 18 bases spanning the gap. DNA for the CDR3: TGCGCCAGCAGCTGGGAACCGGGACAACCGTACTATGGCTACACCTTC. Translated, it gives CASSWEPGQPYYGYTF. Filled out from reference TRBV5-1 and TRBJ1-2, the complete variable domain reads KAGVTQTPRYLIKTRGQQVTLSCSPISGHRSVSWYQQTPGQGLQFLFEYFSETQRNKGNFPGRFSGRQFSNSRSEMNVSTLELGDSALYLCASSWEPGQPYYGYTFGSGTRLTVV.

This clonotype was observed a few times. This chain links TRBV27 with TRBJ1-5; TRBD1 matches 7 bases. The CDR3 sequence is 15 residues long. V gave up 6 bases and J gave up 6 bases; unmatched junction bases: 11. Germline values: CDR1 MNHEY, CDR2 SMNVEV (reference sequence). CDR3 DNA: TGTGCCAGCAGACGAACAGGGGACGCAAGTCAGCCCCAGCATTTT. Translated: CASRRTGDASQPQHF.